The present TCR beta chain was sequenced within a study of siplizumab effects on memory and regulatory T cells. Study-level findings and limits: On average, roughly 69% of mappable alloreactive CD4+ clones were Treg-derived under siplizumab, against about 30% in controls. Researchers could not give a naive or memory phenotype to roughly 75-95% of proliferating CD4+ or CD8+ clones. The alloreactive clones that mapped to unstimulated subsets made up only a minor fraction. Significantly reduced by siplizumab was the cumulative frequency of alloreactive sequences, namely those traceable to unstimulated CD4+ memory cells.

Produced via immunoSEQ multiplex PCR; TCRdb's table is partial and in-frame only. The sample yields 75,000 to 100,000 clones, about 94% seen once. The ends were cut back, 3 bases at V and 5 bases at J, with 11 bases in the middle. The CDR3 loop spans 14 amino acids. In germline, CDR1 is KGHSH, CDR2 LQKENI. Concerning this clone itself: Its antigen is not identified.

The sequenced sample consisted of non-Treg CD4+ T cells sorted from blood. This clonotype was obtained from a human donor in good health. The chain joins TRBV18 to TRBJ2-1; D is undetermined. CDR3 residues: CASSPYVGNNEQFF. CDR3 coding DNA: TGTGCCAGCTCACCGTACGTGGGTAACAATGAGCAGTTCTTC. The full variable domain, in which reference TRBV18 and TRBJ2-1 provide the parts outside the CDR3, is NAGVMQNPRHLVRRRGQEARLRCSPMKGHSHVYWYRQLPEEGLKFMVYLQKENIIDESGMPKERFSAEFPKEGPSILRIQQVVRGDSAAYFCASSPYVGNNEQFFGPGTRLTVL.